Described below is a single T cell receptor beta chain sequence and its context. The data were obtained in a study of blood T cell repertoires in COVID-19. Across the study: Sources were T cells, B-cell-depleted T cells, or PBMCs; the material itself was cDNA or gDNA.

Original methodology: Estimated nucleated cell counts came from reference gene primer amplification. Clones were sequenced by immunoSEQ multiplex PCR, and TCRdb holds only the in-frame ones, with some missing. That table is the source of V, J and clone size, and D and trimming were worked out from the DNA. The sample consists of roughly 200,000 clones, more than 75% of them appearing once. The sequenced sample consisted of peripheral blood. The sequence came from a person aged 65 to 85 with COVID-19, enrolled during active disease.

CDR3: CASSISGVQETQYF. Written as DNA, the CDR3 is TGTGCCAGTAGTATATCGGGGGTCCAAGAGACCCAGTACTTC. The rearrangement joins TRBV19 to TRBJ2-5, with D perhaps matching TRBD2 (6 bases). CDR3 length: 14 amino acids. Trimming shortened V by 2 bases and J by 1 base, and 8 bases separated the two germline ends. Germline values: CDR1 LNHDA, CDR2 SQIVND (reference sequence).